This TCR beta chain was captured by sequencing in a study of CD8+ T cells in alopecia areata. General study points: Compared with normal scalp, lesional scalp had higher clonality and more expanded CD8+ clones. TCRs were shared less clearly across patients than in mice, possibly for HLA-related reasons.

With respect to this clone: The antigen is unknown.

PBMCs were stained for CD3, CD4 and CD8, and CD4+ and CD8+ T cells were sorted. Extracted RNA was reverse transcribed into cDNA, the sequencing template. Repertoires were generated with immunoSEQ multiplex PCR, while TCRdb's copy carries only in-frame clones and drops some. The repertoire holds about 150,000 clones, with about 54% as singletons. Sequencing was done on a sample of CD4+ T cells sorted from blood. The clonotype was recovered from a human donor in good health.

The CDR3 coding sequence is TGCGCCAGCAGCGAAGTCATGGGGTCTCGTACCTTC. It is translated as CASSEVMGSRTF. The chain links TRBV4-1 to TRBJ1-2; D is undetermined. CDR3 size: 12 residues. Deletions cut 5 bases from V and 14 bases from J, with 18 bases between. Per the germline V gene, CDR1 is MGHRA and CDR2 is YSYEKL.